This paragraph covers one T cell receptor beta chain sequence. This sample stems from a study of blood T cell repertoires in COVID-19. Study background: COVID-19 samples collected from the United States, Italy and Spain covered acute and convalescent phases.

Sequenced by immunoSEQ multiplex PCR; TCRdb stores in-frame clones only, minus some. The data contain about 350,000 clones, more than 75% of them singletons. Trimming took 6 bases from V and 8 from J, leaving 13 bases between them. CDR1 MNHEY and CDR2 SVGAGI come from the germline V gene. This CDR3 region has 12 residues. The sequence was obtained from a woman between 45 and 60 years old with COVID-19, enrolled during active disease. This chain connects TRBV6-5 to TRBJ1-2; D is possibly TRBD1 (6 bases). Input material: peripheral blood. The CDR3 loop reads CASSRTAGGYTF. The CDR3 coding sequence is TGTGCCAGCAGCCGGACAGCGGGGGGCTACACCTTC.